This section outlines one T cell receptor beta chain sequence together with its context. Its specificity is not known. Germline-derived CDR1 and CDR2 are SGHAT and FQNNGV. There are 13 residues in the CDR3. The source of the sample is a study of monozygotic twins with inflammatory bowel disease. Study conclusions and caveats: The analysis did not separate different T cell subtypes.

Incorporation of UMIs carrying a 6-nucleotide sample barcode was performed by template switching. TCRdb reanalyzed the 5' RACE reads and collapses them to one entry per CDR3 protein, without DNA. Across a few hundred thousand distinct CDR3 sequences, the top ten clones capture around 2.6% of the sample. Sequenced: blood. The source of this sequence is a human donor with ulcerative colitis or Crohn's disease, or a healthy co-twin of an affected twin (not recorded which). This chain joins TRBV11-2 and TRBJ1-5. The CDR3 region is CASSSNSNQPQHF. Full variable domain (missing parts from reference TRBV11-2 and TRBJ1-5): EAGVAQSPRYKIIEKRQSVAFWCNPISGHATLYWYQQILGQGPKLLIQFQNNGVVDDSQLPKDRFSAERLKGVDSTLKIQPAKLEDSAVYLCASSSNSNQPQHFGDGTRLSIL.